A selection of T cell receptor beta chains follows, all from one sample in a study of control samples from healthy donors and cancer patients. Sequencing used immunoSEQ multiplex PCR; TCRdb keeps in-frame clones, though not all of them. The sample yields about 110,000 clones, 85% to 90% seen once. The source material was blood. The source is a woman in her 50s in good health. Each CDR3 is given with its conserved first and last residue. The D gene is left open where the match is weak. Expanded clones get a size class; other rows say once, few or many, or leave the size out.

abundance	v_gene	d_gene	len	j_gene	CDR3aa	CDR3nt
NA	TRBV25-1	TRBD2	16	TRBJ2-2	CASSESGGRRAGELFF	TGTGCCAGCAGTGAATCTGGCGGGAGAAGGGCCGGGGAGCTGTTTTTT
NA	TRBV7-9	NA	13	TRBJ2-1	CASSLEFEAEQFF	TGTGCCAGCAGCTTAGAGTTTGAGGCTGAGCAGTTCTTC
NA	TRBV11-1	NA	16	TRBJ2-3	CASSFFAGSSTDTQYF	TGTGCCAGCAGCTTTTTCGCAGGGTCTAGCACAGATACGCAGTATTTT
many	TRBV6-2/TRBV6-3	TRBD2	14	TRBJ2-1	CASSSSGSTDEQFF	TGTGCCAGCAGTTCTAGCGGGAGTACGGATGAGCAGTTCTTC
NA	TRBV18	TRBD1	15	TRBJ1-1	CASSPTGQGNTEAFF	TGTGCCAGCTCACCTACGGGACAGGGGAACACTGAAGCTTTCTTT
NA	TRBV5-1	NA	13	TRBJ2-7	CASQGAPGYEQYF	TGCGCCAGCCAAGGGGCTCCTGGGTACGAGCAGTACTTC
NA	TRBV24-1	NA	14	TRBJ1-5	CATSALGSTQPQHF	TGTGCCACCAGTGCCCTAGGAAGTACCCAGCCCCAGCATTTT
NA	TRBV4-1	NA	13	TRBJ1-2	CASSQLSGSGYTF	TGCGCCAGCAGCCAACTTTCGGGTAGTGGCTACACCTTC
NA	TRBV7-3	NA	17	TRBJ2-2	CASSLTPPSVNTGELFF	TGTGCCAGCAGCTTAACCCCCCCCAGCGTTAACACCGGGGAGCTGTTTTTT
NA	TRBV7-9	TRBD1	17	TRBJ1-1	CASSGGTGYGPNTEAFF	TGTGCCAGCAGCGGCGGGACAGGGTACGGTCCCAACACTGAAGCTTTCTTT
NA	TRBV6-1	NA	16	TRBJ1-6	CASSERLRAYNSPLHF	TGTGCCAGCAGTGAACGCCTCAGGGCCTATAATTCACCCCTCCACTTT
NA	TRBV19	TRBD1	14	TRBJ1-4	CASIDRDGFEKLFF	TGTGCCAGCATTGACAGGGACGGTTTTGAAAAACTGTTTTTT
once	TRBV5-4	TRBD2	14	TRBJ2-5	CASSSSGGRETQYF	TGTGCCAGCAGCTCCTCCGGGGGGAGAGAGACCCAGTACTTC
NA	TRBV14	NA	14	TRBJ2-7	CASSRTTVSYEQYF	TGTGCCAGCAGCCGAACCACAGTCTCCTACGAGCAGTACTTC
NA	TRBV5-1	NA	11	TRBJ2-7	CASSLHYEQYF	TGCGCCAGCAGTCTTCATTACGAGCAGTACTTC
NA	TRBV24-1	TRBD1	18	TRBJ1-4	CATSESGTDYSRPEKLFF	TGTGCCACCAGTGAATCCGGGACAGATTACTCCCGTCCCGAAAAACTGTTTTTT
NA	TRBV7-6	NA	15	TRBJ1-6	CASSWTLWGNSPLHF	TGTGCCAGCAGCTGGACCCTATGGGGTAATTCACCCCTCCACTTT
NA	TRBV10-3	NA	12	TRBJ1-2	CAIRPRGDGYTF	TGTGCCATCAGACCTAGGGGGGATGGCTACACCTTC
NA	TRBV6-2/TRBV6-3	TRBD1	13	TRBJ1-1	CASSYPDRAEAFF	TGTGCCAGCAGTTATCCAGACAGGGCTGAAGCTTTCTTT
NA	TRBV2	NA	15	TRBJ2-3	CASSGDWSQTDTQYF	TGTGCCAGCAGTGGAGACTGGAGTCAAACAGATACGCAGTATTTT
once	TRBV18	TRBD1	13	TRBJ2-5	CASSPGQGETQYF	TGTGCCAGCTCACCCGGACAGGGAGAGACCCAGTACTTC
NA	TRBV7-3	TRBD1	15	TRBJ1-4	CASSLRGQVNEKLFF	TGTGCCAGCAGCTTGAGGGGGCAGGTTAATGAAAAACTGTTTTTT
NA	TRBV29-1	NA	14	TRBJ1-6	CSVQVSGKNSPLHF	TGCAGCGTTCAGGTATCGGGAAAAAATTCACCCCTCCACTTT
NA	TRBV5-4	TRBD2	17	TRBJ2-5	CASSLLTSGRADETQYF	TGTGCCAGCAGCTTGCTGACTAGCGGGAGGGCCGATGAGACCCAGTACTTC
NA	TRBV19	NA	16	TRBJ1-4	CASSTIGGVGGEKLFF	TGTGCCAGTAGTACGATCGGGGGAGTCGGTGGGGAAAAACTGTTTTTT
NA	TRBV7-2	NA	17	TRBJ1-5	CASSSNKDRQINQPQHF	TGTGCCAGCAGCTCGAACAAAGATAGACAGATCAATCAGCCCCAGCATTTT
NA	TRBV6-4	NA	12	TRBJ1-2	CARQPAAYGYTF	TGTGCCAGACAACCCGCGGCCTATGGCTACACCTTC
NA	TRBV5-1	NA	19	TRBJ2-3	CASSLAARSRARGTDTQYF	TGCGCCAGCAGCTTGGCCGCGCGCTCCAGAGCGCGGGGCACAGATACGCAGTATTTT
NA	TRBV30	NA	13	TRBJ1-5	CAWSLSGNQPQHF	TGTGCCTGGAGTTTGTCAGGCAATCAGCCCCAGCATTTT
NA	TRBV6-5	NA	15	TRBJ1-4	CASSHLSGTNEKLFF	TGTGCCAGCAGTCACTTATCAGGGACTAATGAAAAACTGTTTTTT
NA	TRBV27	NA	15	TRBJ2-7	CASSPRGGPPYEQYF	TGTGCCAGCAGTCCTCGGGGAGGACCGCCCTACGAGCAGTACTTC
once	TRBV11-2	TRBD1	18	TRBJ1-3	CASSLTATGVSLGNTIYF	TGTGCCAGCAGCCTAACAGCGACAGGGGTTTCGCTCGGAAACACCATATATTTT
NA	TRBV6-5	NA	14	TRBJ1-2	CASSYGEDYYGYTF	TGTGCCAGCAGTTACGGCGAGGATTACTATGGCTACACCTTC
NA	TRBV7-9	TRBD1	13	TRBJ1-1	CASSPQGALEAFF	TGTGCCAGCAGCCCACAGGGGGCCCTCGAAGCTTTCTTT
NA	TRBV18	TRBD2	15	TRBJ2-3	CASSPSGSSTDTQYF	TGTGCCAGCTCCCCTAGCGGGTCTAGCACAGATACGCAGTATTTT
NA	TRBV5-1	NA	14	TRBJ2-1	CASSQTSSYNEQFF	TGCGCCAGCAGCCAGACTAGCTCCTACAATGAGCAGTTCTTC
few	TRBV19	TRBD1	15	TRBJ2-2	CASSAPGTGAGELFF	TGTGCCAGTAGTGCCCCCGGGACAGGGGCCGGGGAGCTGTTTTTT
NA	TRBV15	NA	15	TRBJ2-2	CATSRGQEHTGELFF	TGTGCCACCAGCAGAGGACAGGAGCACACCGGGGAGCTGTTTTTT
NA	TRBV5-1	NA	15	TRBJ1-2	CASSPAQHSPYGYTF	TGCGCCAGCAGCCCGGCTCAACACAGTCCCTATGGCTACACCTTC
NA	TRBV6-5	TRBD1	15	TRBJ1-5	CASTDRGFSNQPQHF	TGTGCCAGCACCGACAGGGGTTTTAGCAATCAGCCCCAGCATTTT
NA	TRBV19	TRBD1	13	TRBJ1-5	CATTDRGRRAQHF	TGTGCCACTACCGACAGGGGGCGTAGGGCCCAGCATTTT
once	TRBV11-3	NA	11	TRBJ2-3	CASRGDGTQYF	TGTGCCAGCCGCGGGGATGGTACGCAGTATTTT
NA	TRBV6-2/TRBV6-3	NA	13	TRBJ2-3	CASSYWVTDTQYF	TGTGCCAGCAGTTACTGGGTTACGGATACGCAGTATTTT
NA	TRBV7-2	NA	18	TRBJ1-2	CASSLEELSPLGGYGYTF	TGTGCCAGCAGCTTAGAAGAGTTGAGCCCCCTGGGGGGCTATGGCTACACCTTC
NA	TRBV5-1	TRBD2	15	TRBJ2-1	CASSLDGGAYNEQFF	TGCGCCAGCAGCTTGGACGGGGGGGCTTACAATGAGCAGTTCTTC
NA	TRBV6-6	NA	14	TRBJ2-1	CASNPAGAYNEQFF	TGTGCCAGCAACCCCGCCGGGGCCTACAATGAGCAGTTCTTC
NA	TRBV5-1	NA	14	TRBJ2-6	CASSIGSGANVLTF	TGCGCCAGCAGCATCGGCTCTGGGGCCAACGTCCTGACTTTC
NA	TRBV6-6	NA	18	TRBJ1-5	CASTPSLGTEDSNQPQHF	TGTGCCAGCACTCCATCTCTGGGGACGGAAGATAGCAATCAGCCCCAGCATTTT
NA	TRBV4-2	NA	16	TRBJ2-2	CASSRQQGSNTGELFF	TGTGCCAGCAGCCGACAACAGGGTTCGAACACCGGGGAGCTGTTTTTT
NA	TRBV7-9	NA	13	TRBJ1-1	CASSSLLNTEAFF	TGTGCCAGCAGCTCATTACTGAACACTGAAGCTTTCTTT